This TCR beta chain was profiled in a study of blood T cell repertoires in COVID-19. Turning to the study itself: Spain, Italy and the United States supplied samples that represented acute and convalescent COVID-19. From T cells, B-cell-depleted T cells, or PBMCs came the material, which was cDNA or gDNA.

Per the authors' pipeline: Estimated nucleated cell counts came from reference gene primer amplification. TCRdb's table, derived via immunoSEQ multiplex PCR, lists solely in-frame clones and lacks some. V and J calls and clone size come straight from that table; D and trimming were deduced from the DNA. Seen here are 200,000 to 300,000 clones, 70% to 90% observed once, and the top ten hold 0.99%. The germline CDR1 and CDR2 sequences are SGHTA and FQGNSA. The CDR3 spans 18 residues. Germline trimming cut 5 bases from V and 0 bases from J; bases unmatched to any gene: 13. The clonotype originates from a woman in her thirties or forties who had recovered from COVID-19. The chain employs TRBV7-2 and TRBJ1-5; 7 nucleotides line up with TRBD1. The specimen was peripheral blood. CDR3 sequence: CASSPGLTGPYSNQPQHF. The CDR3 coding sequence is TGTGCCAGCAGCCCGGGACTGACAGGGCCGTATAGCAATCAGCCCCAGCATTTT. Supplemented by reference TRBV7-2 and TRBJ1-5, the full variable domain reads GAGVSQSPSNKVTEKGKDVELRCDPISGHTALYWYRQSLGQGLEFLIYFQGNSAPDKSGLPSDRFSAERTGGSVSTLTIQRTQQEDSAVYLCASSPGLTGPYSNQPQHFGDGTRLSIL.